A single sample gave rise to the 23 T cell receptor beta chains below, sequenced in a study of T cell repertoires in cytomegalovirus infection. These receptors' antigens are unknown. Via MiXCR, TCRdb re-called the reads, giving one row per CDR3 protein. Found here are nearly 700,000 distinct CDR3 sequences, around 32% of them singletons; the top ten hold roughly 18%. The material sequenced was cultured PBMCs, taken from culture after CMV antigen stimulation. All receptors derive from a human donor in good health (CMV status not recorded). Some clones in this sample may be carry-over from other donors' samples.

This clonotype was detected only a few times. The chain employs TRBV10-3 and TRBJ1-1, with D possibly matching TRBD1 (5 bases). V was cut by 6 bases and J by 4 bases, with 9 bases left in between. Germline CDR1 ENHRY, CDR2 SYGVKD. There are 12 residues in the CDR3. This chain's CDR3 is CAISLGATEAFF. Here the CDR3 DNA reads TGTGCCATCAGCCTCGGGGCCACTGAAGCTTTCTTT.

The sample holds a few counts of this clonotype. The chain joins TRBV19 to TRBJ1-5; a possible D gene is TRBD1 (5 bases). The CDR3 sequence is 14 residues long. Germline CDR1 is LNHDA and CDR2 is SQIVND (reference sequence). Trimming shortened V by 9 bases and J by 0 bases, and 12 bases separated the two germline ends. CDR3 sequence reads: CASRQTYSNQPQHF. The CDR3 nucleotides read TGTGCCAGCAGACAGACTTATAGCAATCAGCCCCAGCATTTT. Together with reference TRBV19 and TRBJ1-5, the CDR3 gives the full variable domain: DGGITQSPKYLFRKEGQNVTLSCEQNLNHDAMYWYRQDPGQGLRLIYYSQIVNDFQKGDIAEGYSVSREKKESFPLTVTSAQKNPTAFYLCASRQTYSNQPQHFGDGTRLSIL.

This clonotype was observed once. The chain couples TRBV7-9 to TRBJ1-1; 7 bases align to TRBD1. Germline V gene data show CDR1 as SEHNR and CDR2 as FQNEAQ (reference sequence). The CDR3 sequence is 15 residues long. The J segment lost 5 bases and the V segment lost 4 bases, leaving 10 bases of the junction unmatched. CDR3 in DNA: TGTGCCAGCAGCTATCGGACAGGCCGGGCAACTGAAGCTTTCTTT. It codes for CASSYRTGRATEAFF.

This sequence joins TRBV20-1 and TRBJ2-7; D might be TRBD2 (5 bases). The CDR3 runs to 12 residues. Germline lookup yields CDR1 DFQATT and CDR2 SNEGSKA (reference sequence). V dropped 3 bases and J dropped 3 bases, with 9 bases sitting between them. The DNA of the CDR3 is TGCAGTGCTAGGGAGGAGAACTACGAGCAGTACTTC. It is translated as CSAREENYEQYF.

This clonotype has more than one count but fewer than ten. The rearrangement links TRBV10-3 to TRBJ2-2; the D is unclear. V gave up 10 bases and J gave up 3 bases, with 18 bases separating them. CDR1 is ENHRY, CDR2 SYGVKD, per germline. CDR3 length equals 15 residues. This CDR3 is CASGPFTSDTGELFF. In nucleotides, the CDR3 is TGTGCCAGTGGACCCTTCACTTCGGACACCGGGGAGCTGTTTTTT.

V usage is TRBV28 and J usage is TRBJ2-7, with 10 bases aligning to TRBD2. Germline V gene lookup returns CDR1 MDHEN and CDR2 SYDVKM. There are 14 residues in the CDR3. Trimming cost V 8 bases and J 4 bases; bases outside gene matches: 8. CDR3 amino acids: CASGIAGGTYEQYF. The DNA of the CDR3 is TGTGCCAGCGGAATAGCGGGGGGTACGTACGAGCAGTACTTC.

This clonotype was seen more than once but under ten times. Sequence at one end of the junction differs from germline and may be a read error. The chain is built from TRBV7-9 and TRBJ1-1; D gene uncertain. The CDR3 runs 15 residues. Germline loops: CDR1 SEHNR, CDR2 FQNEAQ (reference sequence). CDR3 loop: CASSPYSAAPTKAFF. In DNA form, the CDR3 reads TGTGCCAGCAGCCCCTACTCCGCGGCACCCACTAAAGCTTTCTTT.

The CDR3 here is CSASKKATDTQYF. CDR3 nucleotides: TGCAGTGCTAGTAAGAAAGCCACAGATACGCAGTATTTT. The rearrangement links TRBV20-1 to TRBJ2-3; D is unresolved. The CDR3 is 13 amino acids. Deletions cut 3 bases from V and 2 bases from J, with 9 bases between. Germline V lookup: CDR1 DFQATT, CDR2 SNEGSKA (reference sequence).

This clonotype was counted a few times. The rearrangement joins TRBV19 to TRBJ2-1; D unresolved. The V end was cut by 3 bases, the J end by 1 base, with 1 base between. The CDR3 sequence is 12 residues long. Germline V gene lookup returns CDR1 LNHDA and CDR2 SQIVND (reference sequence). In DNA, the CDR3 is TGTGCCAGTAGTATTTCCTACAATGAGCAGTTCTTC. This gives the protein CASSISYNEQFF.

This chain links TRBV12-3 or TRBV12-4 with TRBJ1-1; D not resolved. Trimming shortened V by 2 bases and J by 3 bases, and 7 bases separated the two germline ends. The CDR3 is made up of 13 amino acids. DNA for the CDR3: TGTGCCAGCAGTTTACAGAAAGACACTGAAGCTTTCTTT. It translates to CASSLQKDTEAFF.

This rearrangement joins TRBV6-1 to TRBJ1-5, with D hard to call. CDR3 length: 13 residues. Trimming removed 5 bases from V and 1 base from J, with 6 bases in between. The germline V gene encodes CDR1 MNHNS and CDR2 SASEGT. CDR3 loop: CASSYVSNQPQHF. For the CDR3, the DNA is TGTGCCAGCAGTTATGTCAGCAATCAGCCCCAGCATTTT.

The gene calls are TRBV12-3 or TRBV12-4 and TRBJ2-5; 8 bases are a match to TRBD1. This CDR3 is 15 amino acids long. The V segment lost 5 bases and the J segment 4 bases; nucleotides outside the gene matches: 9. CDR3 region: CASSPLRGHGETQYF. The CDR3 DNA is TGTGCCAGCAGTCCCCTCAGGGGGCACGGAGAGACCCAGTACTTC.

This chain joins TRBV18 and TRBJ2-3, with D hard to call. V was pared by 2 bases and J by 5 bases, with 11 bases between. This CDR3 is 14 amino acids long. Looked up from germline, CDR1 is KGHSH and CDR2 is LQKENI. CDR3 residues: CASSPDAVEDTQYF. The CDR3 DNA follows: TGTGCCAGCTCACCAGACGCGGTGGAAGATACGCAGTATTTT.

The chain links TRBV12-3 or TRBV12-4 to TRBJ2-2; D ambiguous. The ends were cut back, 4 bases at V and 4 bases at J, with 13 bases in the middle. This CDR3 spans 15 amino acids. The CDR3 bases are TGTGCCAGCAGTTCGGGTCCCGAAGGCACCGGGGAGCTGTTTTTT. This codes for CASSSGPEGTGELFF.

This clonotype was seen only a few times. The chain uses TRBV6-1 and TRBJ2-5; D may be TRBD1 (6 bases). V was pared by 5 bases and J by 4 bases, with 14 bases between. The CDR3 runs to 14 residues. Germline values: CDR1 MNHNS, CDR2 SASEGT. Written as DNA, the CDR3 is TGTGCCAGCAGTATCCCCGGGACAAGAGAGACCCAGTACTTC. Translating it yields CASSIPGTRETQYF.

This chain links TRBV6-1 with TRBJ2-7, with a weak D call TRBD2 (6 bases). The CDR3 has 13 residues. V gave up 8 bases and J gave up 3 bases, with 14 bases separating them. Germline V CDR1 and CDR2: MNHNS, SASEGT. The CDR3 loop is CASGASADYEQYF. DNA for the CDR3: TGTGCCAGCGGTGCTAGCGCCGACTACGAGCAGTACTTC.

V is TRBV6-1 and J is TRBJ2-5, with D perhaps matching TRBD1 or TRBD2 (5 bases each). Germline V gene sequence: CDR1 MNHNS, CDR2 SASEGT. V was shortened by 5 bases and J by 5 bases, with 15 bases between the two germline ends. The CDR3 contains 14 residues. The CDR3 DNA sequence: TGTGCCAGCAGTCGGGGCTTACGCGGGGAGACCCAGTACTTC. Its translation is CASSRGLRGETQYF.

CDR3: CASRKGLPSGDTQYF. The CDR3 coding sequence is TGTGCCAGCAGAAAAGGACTCCCCAGTGGAGATACGCAGTATTTT. The gene calls are TRBV5-4 and TRBJ2-3, with D possibly being TRBD2 (5 bases). Germline CDR1 and CDR2: SGHNT and YYREEE (reference sequence). Trimming stripped 5 bases from V and 5 bases from J, with 18 bases between. CDR3 size: 15 residues.

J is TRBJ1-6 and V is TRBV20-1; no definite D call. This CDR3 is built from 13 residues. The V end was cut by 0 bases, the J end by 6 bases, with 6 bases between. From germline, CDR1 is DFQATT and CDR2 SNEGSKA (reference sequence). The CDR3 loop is CSARDRSNSPLHF. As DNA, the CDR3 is TGCAGTGCTAGAGATCGCAGTAATTCACCCCTCCACTTT.

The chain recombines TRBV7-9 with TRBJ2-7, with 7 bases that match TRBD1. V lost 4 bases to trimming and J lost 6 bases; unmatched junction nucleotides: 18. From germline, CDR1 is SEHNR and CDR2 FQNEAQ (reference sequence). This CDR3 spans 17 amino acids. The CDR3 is CASSSTGVGEPRSEQYF. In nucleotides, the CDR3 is TGTGCCAGCAGCTCTACAGGGGTTGGGGAGCCGAGGAGCGAGCAGTACTTC.

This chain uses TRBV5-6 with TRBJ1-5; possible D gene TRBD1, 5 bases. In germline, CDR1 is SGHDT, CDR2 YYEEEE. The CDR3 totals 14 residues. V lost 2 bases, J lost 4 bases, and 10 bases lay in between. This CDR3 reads CASSFFAGNQPQHF. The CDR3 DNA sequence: TGTGCCAGCAGCTTTTTTGCAGGGAATCAGCCCCAGCATTTT.

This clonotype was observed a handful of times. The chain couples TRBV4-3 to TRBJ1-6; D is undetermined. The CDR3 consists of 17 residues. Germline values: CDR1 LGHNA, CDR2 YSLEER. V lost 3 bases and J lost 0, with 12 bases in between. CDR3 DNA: TGCGCCAGCAGCCACTTCCTGGCGGGCTCCTATAATTCACCCCTCCACTTT. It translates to CASSHFLAGSYNSPLHF.

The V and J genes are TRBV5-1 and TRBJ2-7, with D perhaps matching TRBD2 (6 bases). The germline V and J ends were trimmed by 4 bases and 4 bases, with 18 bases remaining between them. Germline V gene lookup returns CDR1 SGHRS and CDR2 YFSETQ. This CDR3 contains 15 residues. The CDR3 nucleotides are TGCGCCAGCAGCCCGACTCCGGGAGAGCAGTACGAGCAGTACTTC. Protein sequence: CASSPTPGEQYEQYF.